This T cell receptor beta chain was sequenced for a study of T cell repertoires in cytomegalovirus infection. About the study: CMV epitopes, recently identified HLA-C-restricted and well-studied HLA-B-restricted, were used.

TCRdb itself ran the reads through MiXCR, one entry per CDR3 protein. Of 570,000 or so distinct CDR3 sequences in the sample, 40% were seen once. This clonotype has only a few counts. Its target is not known. Study-wide findings and caveats: HLA-C-restricted TCR beta clonotypes specific for CMV led the ex vivo response.

The sample here was cultured PBMCs, taken from culture after CMV antigen stimulation. The receptor was derived from a human donor in good health (CMV status not recorded). Some clones in this sample may be carry-over from other donors' samples.

The CDR3 region has the DNA TGTGCCAGCAGCCGAGAGGGCCGGCAGCCCCAGCATTTT. Amino acids: CASSREGRQPQHF. The V and J genes are TRBV7-8 and TRBJ1-5; D not resolved. V lost 5 bases, J lost 7 bases, and 12 bases lay in between. This CDR3 has 13 amino acids. Germline lookup yields CDR1 SGHVS and CDR2 FQNEAQ.